This TCR beta chain stems from a study of cytomegalovirus exposure and HLA in healthy donors. General study findings and limits: Overall, under 200 TCR beta chains were annotated as cytomegalovirus-associated.

Amplification used 60 Vbeta primers and 13 Jbeta primers. Libraries were prepared by immunoSEQ multiplex PCR; TCRdb keeps only in-frame clonotypes and omits some of them. The profile covers 80,000 or so clones, with roughly four fifths appearing a single time and 9.5% to 13% taken by the ten largest. To note about this clone: What it binds is not known.

Germline assignment: CDR1 MDHEN and CDR2 SYDVKM. V gave up 4 bases and J gave up 4 bases, with 22 bases separating them. This CDR3 has 17 residues. This receptor was identified in a male donor in good health and CMV-seropositive. V is TRBV28 and J is TRBJ1-1; no clear D. The source material was PBMCs. CDR3 residues: CASSSRVASWGATEAFF. Written as DNA, the CDR3 is TGTGCCAGCAGTTCAAGGGTCGCCTCATGGGGAGCCACTGAAGCTTTCTTT.